This T cell receptor beta chain comes out of a study of shared clonotypes between healthy human individuals. In the study's own analysis: Junction-only sequences produced by ImmunoSEQ had no quality scores, so filtering differed. Method: immunoSEQ multiplex PCR; TCRdb's copy keeps in-frame clones and lacks some. That table furnishes V, J and clone size, whereas the DNA furnished D and trimming. The data contain about 2.4 million clones, more than 90% of them singletons. Study-wide results and caveats: In general, naive subsets displayed greater estimated richness than memory subsets did. About 5% was the fraction of naive CD4 clonotypes found shared across four donors.

This CDR3 comprises 17 residues. Trimming took 4 bases from V and 2 from J; bases not matched to a gene: 8. Germline V gene data show CDR1 as KGHSH and CDR2 as LQKENI. Details on this clone: Its antigen is undetermined.

The TCR sequence derives from a man aged 18 to 29 in good health. The sequencing sample was made of naive CD4+ T cells sorted from blood. The subset denotes: CD45RA+ positively selected. The V gene is TRBV18, the J gene TRBJ2-3; 11 bases agree with TRBD2. CDR3 amino acids: CASSRIATSGITDTQYF. CDR3 DNA: TGTGCCAGCTCACGGATAGCGACTAGCGGGATCACAGATACGCAGTATTTT.